The source of this T cell receptor beta chain is a study of read filtering for tumor transcriptome and immune sequencing. Study-wide context: By R-ISS, stages I, II and III held about 8, 15 and 7 patients. TCR-mapped reads were about 4 to 11 million with IR-seq versus roughly 85 to 1,400 with RNA-seq.

Sampling of bone marrow took place during active disease in every patient. Molecular barcoded adaptors covering alpha/delta and beta/gamma chains were used on roughly 400 ng RNA. TCRdb reprocessed the reads with MiXCR, giving one entry per CDR3 protein. The table lists approximately 60,000 distinct CDR3 sequences, roughly 20% of them singletons, with roughly 17% in the top ten. Study-wide points: RNA-seq captured clonotypes less deeply and reliably than IR-seq.

The junction had 10 bases not matched to a gene; V was cut back by 7 bases and J by 7 bases. The CDR3 is 13 amino acids. Per germline, CDR1 SQVTM and CDR2 ANQGSEA. In this sample, this clonotype turned up many times. Its antigen remains unknown. The sequence was collected from a donor over 35 with multiple myeloma. Input material: a population of CD138-negative cells sorted from bone marrow. The chain employs TRBV29-1 and TRBJ2-5, with 9 bases that match TRBD1. For the CDR3, the DNA is TGCAGCGGGAGGGACAGGGCGGACGGGACCCAGTACTTC. It translates to CSGRDRADGTQYF.